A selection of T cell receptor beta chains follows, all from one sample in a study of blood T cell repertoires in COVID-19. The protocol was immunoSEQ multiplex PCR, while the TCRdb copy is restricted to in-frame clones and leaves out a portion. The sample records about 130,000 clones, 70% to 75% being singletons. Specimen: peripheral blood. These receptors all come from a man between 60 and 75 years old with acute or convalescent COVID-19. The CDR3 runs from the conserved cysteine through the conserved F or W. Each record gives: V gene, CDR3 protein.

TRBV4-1,CASSQVRQATYEQYF
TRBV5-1,CASSLNDRVNYGYTF
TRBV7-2,CASSIEGLAGGVWQETQYF
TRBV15,CATSTGDSGNTIYF
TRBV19,CASSISLGTSRTYEQYF
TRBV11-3,CASSLGLGGDEQFF
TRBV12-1,CASSLLRTPQETQYF
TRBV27,CASRGGQGYQPQHF
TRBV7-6,CASSPGDNQPQHF
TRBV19,CASSLPTGNTEAFF
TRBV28,CASSSGQLNTGELFF
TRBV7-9,CASSWGGGIGEAFF
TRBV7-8,CASSLTGEQYF
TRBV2,CASSAAGPTTDTQYF
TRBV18,CASSPRGADTEAFF